The following is a T cell receptor (beta chain) sequence with its context. The entry originates in a study of CD8 T cells in ankylosing spondylitis. Each TCR beta library was made by quantitative 5'-RACE that incorporated molecular barcodes. A single record per CDR3 protein comes from TCRdb applying MiXCR to the 5' RACE reads. This sample has around 330,000 distinct CDR3 sequences, with approximately 10% found just once. Losses at the gene ends were 6 bases for V and 6 bases for J; bases not matched to a gene: 9. CDR3 length: 14 amino acids. Germline V CDR1 and CDR2: DFQATT, SNEGSKA (reference sequence).

The source material was blood, either unsorted or a sorted T cell fraction (not recorded which). J is TRBJ2-3 and V is TRBV20-1; 10 bases align to TRBD2. The sequence was obtained from a female donor with ankylosing spondylitis or in good health (not recorded which). The CDR3 reads CSAVTSGNYDTQYF. The CDR3 coding sequence is TGCAGTGCAGTAACTAGCGGGAATTACGATACGCAGTATTTT.